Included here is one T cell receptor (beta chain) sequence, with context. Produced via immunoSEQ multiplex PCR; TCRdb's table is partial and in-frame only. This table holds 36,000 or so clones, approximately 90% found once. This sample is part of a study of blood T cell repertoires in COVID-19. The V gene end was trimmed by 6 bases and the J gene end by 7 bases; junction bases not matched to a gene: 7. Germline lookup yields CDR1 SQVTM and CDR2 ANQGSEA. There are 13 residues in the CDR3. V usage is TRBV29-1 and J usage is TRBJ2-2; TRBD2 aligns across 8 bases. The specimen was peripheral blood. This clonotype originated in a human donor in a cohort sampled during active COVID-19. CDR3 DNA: TGCAGCGTGGGGACTAGGCTGGGCGGGGAGCTGTTTTTT. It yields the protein CSVGTRLGGELFF.